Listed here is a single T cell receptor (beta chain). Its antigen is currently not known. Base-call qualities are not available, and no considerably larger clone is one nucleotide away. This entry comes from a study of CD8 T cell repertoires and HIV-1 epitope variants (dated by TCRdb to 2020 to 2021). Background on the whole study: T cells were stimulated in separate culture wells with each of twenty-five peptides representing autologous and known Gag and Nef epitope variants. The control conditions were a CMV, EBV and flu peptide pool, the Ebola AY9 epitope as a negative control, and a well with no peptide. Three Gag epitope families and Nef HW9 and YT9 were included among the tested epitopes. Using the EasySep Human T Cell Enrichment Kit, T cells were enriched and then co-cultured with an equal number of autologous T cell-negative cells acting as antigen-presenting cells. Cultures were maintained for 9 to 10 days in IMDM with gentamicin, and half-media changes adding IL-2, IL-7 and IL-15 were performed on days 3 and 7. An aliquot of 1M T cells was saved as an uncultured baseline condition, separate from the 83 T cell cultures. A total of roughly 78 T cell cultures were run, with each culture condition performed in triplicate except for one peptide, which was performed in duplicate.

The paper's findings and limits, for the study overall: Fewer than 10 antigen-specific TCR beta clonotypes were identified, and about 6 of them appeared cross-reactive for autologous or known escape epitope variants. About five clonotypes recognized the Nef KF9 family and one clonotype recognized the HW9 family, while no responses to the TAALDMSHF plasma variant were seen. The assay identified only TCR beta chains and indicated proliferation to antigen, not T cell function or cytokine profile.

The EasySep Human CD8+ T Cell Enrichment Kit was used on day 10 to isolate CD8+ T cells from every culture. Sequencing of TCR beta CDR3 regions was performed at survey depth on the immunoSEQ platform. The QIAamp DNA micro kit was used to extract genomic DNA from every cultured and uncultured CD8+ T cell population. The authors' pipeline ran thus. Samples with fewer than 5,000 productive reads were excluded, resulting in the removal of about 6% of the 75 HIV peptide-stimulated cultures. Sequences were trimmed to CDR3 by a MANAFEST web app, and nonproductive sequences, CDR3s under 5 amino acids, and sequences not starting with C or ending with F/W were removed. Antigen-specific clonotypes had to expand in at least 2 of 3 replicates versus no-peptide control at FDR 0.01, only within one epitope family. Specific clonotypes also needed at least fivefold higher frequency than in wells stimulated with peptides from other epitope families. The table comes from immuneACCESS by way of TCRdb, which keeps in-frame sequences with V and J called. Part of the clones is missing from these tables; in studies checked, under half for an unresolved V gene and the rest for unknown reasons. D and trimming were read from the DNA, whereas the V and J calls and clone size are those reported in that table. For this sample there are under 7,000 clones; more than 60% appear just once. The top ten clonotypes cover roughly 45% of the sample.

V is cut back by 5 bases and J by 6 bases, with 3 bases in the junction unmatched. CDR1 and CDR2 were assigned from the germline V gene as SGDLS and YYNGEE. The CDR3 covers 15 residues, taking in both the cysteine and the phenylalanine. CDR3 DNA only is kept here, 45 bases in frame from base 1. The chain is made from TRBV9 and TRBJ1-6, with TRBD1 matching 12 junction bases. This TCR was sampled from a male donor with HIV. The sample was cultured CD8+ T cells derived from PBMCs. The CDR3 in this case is CASRSGQGANSPLHF. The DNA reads TGTGCCAGCAGGTCGGGACAGGGGGCTAATTCACCCCTCCACTTT. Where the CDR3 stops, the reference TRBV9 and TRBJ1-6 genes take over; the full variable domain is DSGVTQTPKHLITATGQRVTLRCSPRSGDLSVYWYQQSLDQGLQFLIQYYNGEERAKGNILERFSAQQFPDLHSELNLSSLELGDSALYFCASRSGQGANSPLHFGNGTRLTVT.